This T cell receptor (beta chain) was observed in a study of T cells in Graves' hyperthyroidism and ophthalmopathy. V gave up 1 base and J gave up 7 bases, with 7 bases separating them. The CDR3 loop spans 12 amino acids. The V gene's germline CDR1 is SNHLY and CDR2 FYNNEI. This clonotype was detected ten times or more. Researchers took RNA transcripts and amplified the TCR beta CDR3 regions from them. A first-round RT-PCR of the TCR CDR3 used the HTBI primer set. One entry per CDR3 protein results from TCRdb running MiXCR on the multiplex PCR reads. The sample shows under 300,000 distinct CDR3 sequences, 13% of them seen only once.

The chain links TRBV2 to TRBJ1-2, with no clear D. The TCR comes from a young woman with Graves' hyperthyroidism that later progressed to Graves' ophthalmopathy. Sequenced material: blood. Written as DNA, the CDR3 is TGTGCCAGCAGTGAAGAGGAGATTGGCTACACCTTC. It specifies CASSEEEIGYTF.